The 7 T cell receptor beta chains presented below share a single source sample, sequenced in a study of T cells in Graves' hyperthyroidism and ophthalmopathy. Amplification targeted TCR beta CDR3 regions from RNA transcripts. First-round RT-PCR of the TCR CDR3 relied on the HTBI primer set. TCRdb used MiXCR to reprocess the multiplex PCR reads, holding one entry per CDR3 protein. The repertoire has about 620,000 distinct CDR3 sequences, roughly 15% of them found once; the top ten carry 3.5% to 4%. The sample taken for sequencing was blood. Source of these receptors: a woman younger than 45 with Graves' hyperthyroidism.

The sample holds one count of this clonotype. In DNA, the CDR3 is TGTGCCAGCAGCGCGACCCAGGGGGCTAAGAATGAAAAACTGTTTTTT. Translation gives CASSATQGAKNEKLFF. The chain combines TRBV7-2 with TRBJ1-4; 8 bases are a match to TRBD1. V dropped 5 bases and J dropped 5; count of bases not matched to a gene: 10. Germline-derived CDR1 and CDR2 are SGHTA and FQGNSA. CDR3 length: 16 residues.

This clonotype was seen ten or more times. This chain uses TRBV6-2 or TRBV6-3 with TRBJ2-1; TRBD2 aligns across 13 bases. V lost 5 bases and J lost 7; bases outside the gene matches: 14. Germline CDR1 and CDR2: MNHEY and SVGEGT. The CDR3 length is 18 residues. The CDR3 sequence is CASSPTLLAGGRGNEQFF. DNA for the CDR3: TGTGCCAGCAGTCCGACCTTACTAGCGGGAGGGCGGGGAAATGAGCAGTTCTTC.

This clonotype was observed many times. The rearrangement joins TRBV12-3 or TRBV12-4 to TRBJ2-7, with 7 nucleotides matching TRBD2. Trimming took 6 bases from V and 6 from J; bases not matched to a gene: 8. The CDR3 length is 13 residues. Written as DNA, the CDR3 is TGTGCCAGCAGAGTCGGCGGGGGAGGCGAGCAGTACTTC. This translates into CASRVGGGGEQYF.

The chain employs TRBV7-3 and TRBJ2-5, with a tentative D call TRBD1 (5 bases). Germline V gene lookup returns CDR1 SGHTA and CDR2 FQGTGA. CDR3 length: 14 residues. V dropped 1 base and J dropped 5 bases, with 11 bases sitting between them. CDR3 nucleotides: TGTGCCAGCAGCTTAATAGGACATGGGGAGACCCAGTACTTC. Translating it yields CASSLIGHGETQYF.

The chain is built from TRBV24-1 and TRBJ2-3, with D possibly TRBD2 on 6 matching bases. CDR1 KGHDR and CDR2 SFDVKD come from the germline V gene. The CDR3 loop spans 15 amino acids. Trimming left V 3 bases short and J 6 bases short, with 15 bases between. CDR3 loop: CATSDRSVEGDTQYF. The CDR3 DNA follows: TGTGCCACCAGTGATCGGAGCGTGGAGGGGGATACGCAGTATTTT.

This clonotype showed up many times. The rearrangement links TRBV28 to TRBJ1-5, with no clear D. The germline gives CDR1 MDHEN, CDR2 SYDVKM. The CDR3 totals 12 residues. Between the trimmed V and J ends, which lost 8 bases and 3 bases, there was a span of 8 bases. The CDR3 DNA reads TGTGCCAGCGAAGACGTCAATCAGCCCCAGCATTTT. Its protein is CASEDVNQPQHF.

This clonotype was picked up many times. This chain links TRBV12-3 or TRBV12-4 with TRBJ2-3; D is unresolved. Trimming stripped 6 bases from V and 2 bases from J, with 12 bases between. The CDR3 is 14 residues long. The CDR3 DNA reads TGTGCCAGCAGGCCGGTAGGGAACACAGATACGCAGTATTTT. This translates into CASRPVGNTDTQYF.